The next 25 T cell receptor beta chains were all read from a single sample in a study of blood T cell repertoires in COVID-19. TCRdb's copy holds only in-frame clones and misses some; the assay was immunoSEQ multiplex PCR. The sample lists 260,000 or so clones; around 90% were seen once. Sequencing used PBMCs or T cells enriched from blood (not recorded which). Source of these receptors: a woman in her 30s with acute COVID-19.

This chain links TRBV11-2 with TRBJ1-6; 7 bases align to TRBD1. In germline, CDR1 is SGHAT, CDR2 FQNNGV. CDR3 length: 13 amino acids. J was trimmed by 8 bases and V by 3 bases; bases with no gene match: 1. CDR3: CASSFQGDSPLHF. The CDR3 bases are TGTGCCAGCAGCTTTCAGGGGGATTCACCCCTCCACTTT.

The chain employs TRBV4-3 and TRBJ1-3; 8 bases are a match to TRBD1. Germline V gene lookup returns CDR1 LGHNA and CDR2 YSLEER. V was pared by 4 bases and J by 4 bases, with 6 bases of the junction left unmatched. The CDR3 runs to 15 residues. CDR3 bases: TGCGCCAGCAGCCTGCAGGGGGCAGGCGGAAACACCATATATTTT. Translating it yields CASSLQGAGGNTIYF.

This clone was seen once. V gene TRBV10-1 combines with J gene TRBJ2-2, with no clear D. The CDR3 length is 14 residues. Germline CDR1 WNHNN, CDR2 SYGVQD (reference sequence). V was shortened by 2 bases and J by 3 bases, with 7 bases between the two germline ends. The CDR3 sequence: CASSESRYTGELFF. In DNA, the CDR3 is TGCGCCAGCAGTGAGAGTAGATACACCGGGGAGCTGTTTTTT.

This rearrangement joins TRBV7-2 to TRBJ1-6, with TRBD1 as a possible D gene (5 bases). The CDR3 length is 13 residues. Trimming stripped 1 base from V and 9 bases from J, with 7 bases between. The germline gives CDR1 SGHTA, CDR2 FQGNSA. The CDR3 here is CASSLVGASPLHF. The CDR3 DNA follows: TGTGCCAGCAGCTTAGTAGGGGCTTCACCCCTCCACTTT.

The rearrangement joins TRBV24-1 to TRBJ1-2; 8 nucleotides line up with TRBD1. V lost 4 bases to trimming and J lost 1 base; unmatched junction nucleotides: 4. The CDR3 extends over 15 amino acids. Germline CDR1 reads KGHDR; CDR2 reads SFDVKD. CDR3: CATSEGQAINYGYTF. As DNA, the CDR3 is TGTGCCACCAGTGAGGGACAGGCAATTAACTATGGCTACACCTTC.

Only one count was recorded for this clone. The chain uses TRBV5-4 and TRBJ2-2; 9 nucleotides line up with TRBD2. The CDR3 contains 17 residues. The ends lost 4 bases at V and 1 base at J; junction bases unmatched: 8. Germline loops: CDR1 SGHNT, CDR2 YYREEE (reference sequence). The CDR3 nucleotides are TGTGCCAGCAGCATACAAATACTAGCGGGGAACACCGGGGAGCTGTTTTTT. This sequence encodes CASSIQILAGNTGELFF.

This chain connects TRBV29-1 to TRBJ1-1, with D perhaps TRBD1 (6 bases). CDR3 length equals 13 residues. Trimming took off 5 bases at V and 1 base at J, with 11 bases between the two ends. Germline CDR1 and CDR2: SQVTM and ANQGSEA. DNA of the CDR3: TGCAGCGTTCAGGGGCAGGGGAACACTGAAGCTTTCTTT. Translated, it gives CSVQGQGNTEAFF.

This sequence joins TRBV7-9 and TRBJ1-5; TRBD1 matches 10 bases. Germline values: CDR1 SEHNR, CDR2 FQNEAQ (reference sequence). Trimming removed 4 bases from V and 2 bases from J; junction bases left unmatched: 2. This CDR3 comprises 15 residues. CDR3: CASSSGTGGNQPQHF. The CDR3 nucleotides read TGTGCCAGCAGCTCGGGGACAGGGGGCAATCAGCCCCAGCATTTT.

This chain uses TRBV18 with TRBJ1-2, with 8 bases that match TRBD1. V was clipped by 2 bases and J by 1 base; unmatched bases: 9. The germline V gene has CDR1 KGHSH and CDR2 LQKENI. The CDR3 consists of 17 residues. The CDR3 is CASSPGGTGLLNYGYTF. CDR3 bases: TGTGCCAGCTCACCAGGGGGGACAGGACTTCTTAACTATGGCTACACCTTC.

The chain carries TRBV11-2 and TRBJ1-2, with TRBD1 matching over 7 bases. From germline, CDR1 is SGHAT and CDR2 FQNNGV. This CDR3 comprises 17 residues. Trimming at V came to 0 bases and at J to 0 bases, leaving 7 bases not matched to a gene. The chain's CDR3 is CASSLETGTATNYGYTF. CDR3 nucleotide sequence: TGTGCCAGCAGCTTAGAAACCGGGACAGCAACTAACTATGGCTACACCTTC.

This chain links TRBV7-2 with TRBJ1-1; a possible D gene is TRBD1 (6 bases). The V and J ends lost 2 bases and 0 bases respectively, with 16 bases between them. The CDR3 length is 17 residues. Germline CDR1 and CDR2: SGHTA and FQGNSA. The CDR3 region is CASSLWGGAGVNTEAFF. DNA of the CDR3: TGTGCCAGCAGCTTATGGGGAGGGGCAGGGGTGAACACTGAAGCTTTCTTT.

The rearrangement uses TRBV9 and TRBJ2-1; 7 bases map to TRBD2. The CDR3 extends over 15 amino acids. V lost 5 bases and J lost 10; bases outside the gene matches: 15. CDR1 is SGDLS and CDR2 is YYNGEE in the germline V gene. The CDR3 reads CASRSGLGRSVEQFF. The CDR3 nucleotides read TGTGCCAGCAGGTCCGGACTAGGGCGGTCCGTGGAGCAGTTCTTC.

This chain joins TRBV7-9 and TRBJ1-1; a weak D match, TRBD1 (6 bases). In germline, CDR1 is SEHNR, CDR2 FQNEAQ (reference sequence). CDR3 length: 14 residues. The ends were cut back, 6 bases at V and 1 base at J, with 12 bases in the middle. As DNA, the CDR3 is TGTGCCAGCAGTCGGGTGACAGGGAACACTGAAGCTTTCTTT. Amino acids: CASSRVTGNTEAFF.

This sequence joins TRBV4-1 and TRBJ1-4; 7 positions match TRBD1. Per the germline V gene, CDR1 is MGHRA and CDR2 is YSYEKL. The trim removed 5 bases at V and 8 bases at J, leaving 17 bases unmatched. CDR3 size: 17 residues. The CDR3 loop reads CASSFSPPQGPQEKLFF. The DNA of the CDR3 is TGCGCCAGCAGCTTTTCCCCCCCACAGGGGCCCCAAGAAAAACTGTTTTTT.

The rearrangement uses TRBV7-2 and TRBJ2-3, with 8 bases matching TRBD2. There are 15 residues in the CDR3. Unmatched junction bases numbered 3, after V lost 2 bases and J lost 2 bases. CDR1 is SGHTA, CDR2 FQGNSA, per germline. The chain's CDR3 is CASSLWRGVTDTQYF. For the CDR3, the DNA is TGTGCCAGCAGCTTATGGCGGGGGGTCACAGATACGCAGTATTTT.

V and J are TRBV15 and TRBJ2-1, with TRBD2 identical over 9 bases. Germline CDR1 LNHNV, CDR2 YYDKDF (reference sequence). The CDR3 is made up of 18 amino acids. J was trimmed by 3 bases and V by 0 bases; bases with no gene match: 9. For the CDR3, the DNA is TGTGCCACCAGCAGAGATCCCGCGGGGGGGTCCCTCTACAATGAGCAGTTCTTC. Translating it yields CATSRDPAGGSLYNEQFF.

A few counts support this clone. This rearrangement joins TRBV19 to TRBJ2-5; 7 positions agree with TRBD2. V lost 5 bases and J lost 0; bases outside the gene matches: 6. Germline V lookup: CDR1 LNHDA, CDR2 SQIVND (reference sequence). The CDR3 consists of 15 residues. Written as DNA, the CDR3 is TGTGCCAGTAGTCTCCTGGGGGGGTACCAAGAGACCCAGTACTTC. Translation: CASSLLGGYQETQYF.

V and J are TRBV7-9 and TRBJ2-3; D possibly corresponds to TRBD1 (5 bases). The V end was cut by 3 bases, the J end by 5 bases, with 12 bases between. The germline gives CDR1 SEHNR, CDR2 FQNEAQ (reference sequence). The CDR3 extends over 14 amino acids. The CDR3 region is CASSFSTAQDTQYF. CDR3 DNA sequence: TGTGCCAGCAGCTTCTCGACAGCCCAAGATACGCAGTATTTT.

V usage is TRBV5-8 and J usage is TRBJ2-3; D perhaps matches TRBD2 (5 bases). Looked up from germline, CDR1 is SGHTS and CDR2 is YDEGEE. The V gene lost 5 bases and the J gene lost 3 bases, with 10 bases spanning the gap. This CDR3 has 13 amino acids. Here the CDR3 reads CASRRAITDTQYF. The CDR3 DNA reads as TGTGCCAGCAGGAGGGCAATTACAGATACGCAGTATTTT.

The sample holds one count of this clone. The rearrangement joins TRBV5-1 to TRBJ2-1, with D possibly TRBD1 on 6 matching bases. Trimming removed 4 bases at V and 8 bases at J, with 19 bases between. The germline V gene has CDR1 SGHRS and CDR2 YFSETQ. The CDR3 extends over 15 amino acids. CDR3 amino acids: CASSVQGKLGDEQFF. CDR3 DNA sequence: TGCGCCAGCAGCGTACAGGGCAAGCTTGGCGATGAGCAGTTCTTC.

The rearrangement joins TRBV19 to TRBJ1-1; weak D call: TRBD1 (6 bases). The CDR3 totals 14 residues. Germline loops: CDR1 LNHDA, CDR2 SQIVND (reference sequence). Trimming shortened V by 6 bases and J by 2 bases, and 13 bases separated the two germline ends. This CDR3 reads CASSHGTSNTEAFF. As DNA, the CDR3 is TGTGCCAGTAGCCACGGGACAAGTAACACTGAAGCTTTCTTT.

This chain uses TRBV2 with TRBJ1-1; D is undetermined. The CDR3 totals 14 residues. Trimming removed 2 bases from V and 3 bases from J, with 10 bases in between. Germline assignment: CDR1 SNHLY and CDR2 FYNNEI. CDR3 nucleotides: TGTGCCAGCAGTGAAAGGGCAGCGGACACTGAAGCTTTCTTT. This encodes CASSERAADTEAFF.

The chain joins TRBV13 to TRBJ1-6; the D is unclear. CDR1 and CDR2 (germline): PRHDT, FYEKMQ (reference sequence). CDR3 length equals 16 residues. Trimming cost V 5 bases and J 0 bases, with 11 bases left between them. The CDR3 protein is CASSPGRFSYNSPLHF. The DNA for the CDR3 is TGTGCCAGCAGCCCCGGGAGGTTCTCCTATAATTCACCCCTCCACTTT.

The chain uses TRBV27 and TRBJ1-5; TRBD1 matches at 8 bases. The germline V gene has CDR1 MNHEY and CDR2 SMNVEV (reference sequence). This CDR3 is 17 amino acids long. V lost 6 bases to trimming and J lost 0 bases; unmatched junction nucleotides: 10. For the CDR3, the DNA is TGTGCCAGCAGCCTCCGGGACAGGCCGAATAGCAATCAGCCCCAGCATTTT. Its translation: CASSLRDRPNSNQPQHF.

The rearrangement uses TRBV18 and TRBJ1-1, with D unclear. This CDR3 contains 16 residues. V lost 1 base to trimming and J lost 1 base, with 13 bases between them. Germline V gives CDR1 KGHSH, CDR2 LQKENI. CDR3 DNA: TGTGCCAGCTCACCACAGTCAGATTATCCGAACACTGAAGCTTTCTTT. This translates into CASSPQSDYPNTEAFF.